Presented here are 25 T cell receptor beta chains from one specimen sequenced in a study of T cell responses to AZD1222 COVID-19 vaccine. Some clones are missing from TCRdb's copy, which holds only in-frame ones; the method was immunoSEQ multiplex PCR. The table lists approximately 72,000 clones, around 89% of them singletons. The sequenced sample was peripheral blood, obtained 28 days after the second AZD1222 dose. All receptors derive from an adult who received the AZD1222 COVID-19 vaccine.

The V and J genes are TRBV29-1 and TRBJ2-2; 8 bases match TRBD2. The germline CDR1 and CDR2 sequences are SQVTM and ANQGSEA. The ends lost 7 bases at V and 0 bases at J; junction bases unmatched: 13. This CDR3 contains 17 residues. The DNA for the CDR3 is TGCAGCGCAACTCCTACTAGCGGAAGCCCGAACACCGGGGAGCTGTTTTTT. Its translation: CSATPTSGSPNTGELFF.

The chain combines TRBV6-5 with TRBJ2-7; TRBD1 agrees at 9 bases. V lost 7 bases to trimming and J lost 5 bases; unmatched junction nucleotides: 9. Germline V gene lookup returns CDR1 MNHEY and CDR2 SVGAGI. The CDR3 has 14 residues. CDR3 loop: CASTRGTGKHEQYF. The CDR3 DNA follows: TGTGCCAGCACCAGGGGGACAGGGAAGCACGAGCAGTACTTC.

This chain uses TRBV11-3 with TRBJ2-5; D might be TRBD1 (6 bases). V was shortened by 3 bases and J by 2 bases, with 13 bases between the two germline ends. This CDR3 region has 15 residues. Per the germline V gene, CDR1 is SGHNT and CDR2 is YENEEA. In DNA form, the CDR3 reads TGTGCCAGCAGCTTTTCCGGGACATCTCAAGAGACCCAGTACTTC. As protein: CASSFSGTSQETQYF.

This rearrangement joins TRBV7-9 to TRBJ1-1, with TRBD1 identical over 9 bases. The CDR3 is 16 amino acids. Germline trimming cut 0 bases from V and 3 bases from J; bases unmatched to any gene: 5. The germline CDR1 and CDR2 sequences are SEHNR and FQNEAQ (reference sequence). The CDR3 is CASSLAVTGGDTEAFF. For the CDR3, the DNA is TGTGCCAGCAGCTTAGCCGTGACAGGGGGTGACACTGAAGCTTTCTTT.

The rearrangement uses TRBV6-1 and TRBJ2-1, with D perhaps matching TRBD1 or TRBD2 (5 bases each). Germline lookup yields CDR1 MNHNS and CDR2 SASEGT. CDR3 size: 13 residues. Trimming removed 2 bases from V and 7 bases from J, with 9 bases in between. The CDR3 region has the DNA TGTGCCAGCAGTGAAACCGAGGGGAATGAGCAGTTCTTC. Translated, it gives CASSETEGNEQFF.

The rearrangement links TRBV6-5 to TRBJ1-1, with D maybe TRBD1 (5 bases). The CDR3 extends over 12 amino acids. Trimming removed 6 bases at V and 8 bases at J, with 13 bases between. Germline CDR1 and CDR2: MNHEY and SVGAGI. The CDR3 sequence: CASRTGTGEAFF. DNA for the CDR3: TGTGCCAGCAGGACCGGGACGGGCGAAGCTTTCTTT.

Written as DNA, the CDR3 is TGTGCCAGTAGTATCCCCGGGGTGGCAGATACGCAGTATTTT. This translates into CASSIPGVADTQYF. The V call is TRBV19, the J call TRBJ2-3, with a possible D match to TRBD2 (5 bases). CDR1 and CDR2 from the germline V gene are LNHDA and SQIVND (reference sequence). V lost 3 bases, J lost 4 bases, and 11 bases lay in between. This CDR3 has 14 residues.

The DNA of the CDR3 is TGTGCCAGCTCCTTTGGCGGGAGAGGGGATACGCAGTATTTT. Its protein is CASSFGGRGDTQYF. The chain carries TRBV6-4 and TRBJ2-3, with 7 bases matching TRBD2. Per the germline V gene, CDR1 is MRHNA and CDR2 is SNTAGT. V was pared by 8 bases and J by 6 bases, with 11 bases of the junction left unmatched. The CDR3 length is 14 residues.

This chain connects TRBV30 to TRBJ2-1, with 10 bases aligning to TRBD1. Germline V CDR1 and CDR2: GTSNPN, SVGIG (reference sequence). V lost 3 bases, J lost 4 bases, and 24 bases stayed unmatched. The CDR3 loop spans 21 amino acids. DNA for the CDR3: TGTGCCTGGAGCCCAATTTGGACAGGGGGATTTTTATTTAGTTTGTACAATGAGCAGTTCTTC. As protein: CAWSPIWTGGFLFSLYNEQFF.

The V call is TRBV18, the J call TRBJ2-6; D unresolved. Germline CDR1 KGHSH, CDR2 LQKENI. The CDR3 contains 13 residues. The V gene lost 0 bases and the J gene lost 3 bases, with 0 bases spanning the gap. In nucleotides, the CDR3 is TGTGCCAGCTCACCACCTGGGGCCAACGTCCTGACTTTC. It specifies CASSPPGANVLTF.

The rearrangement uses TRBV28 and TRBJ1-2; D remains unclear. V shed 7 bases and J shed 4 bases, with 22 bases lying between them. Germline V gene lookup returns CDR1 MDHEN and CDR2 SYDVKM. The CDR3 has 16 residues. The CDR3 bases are TGTGCCAGCACTAACAACCTCCATTTCCGCGGCTATGGCTACACCTTC. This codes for CASTNNLHFRGYGYTF.

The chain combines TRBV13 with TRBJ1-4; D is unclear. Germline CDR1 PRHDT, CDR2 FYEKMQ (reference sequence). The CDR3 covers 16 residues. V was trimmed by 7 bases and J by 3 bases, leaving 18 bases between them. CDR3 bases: TGTGCCAGCACCCGAAACGCGGGGTCACCTAATGAAAAACTGTTTTTT. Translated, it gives CASTRNAGSPNEKLFF.

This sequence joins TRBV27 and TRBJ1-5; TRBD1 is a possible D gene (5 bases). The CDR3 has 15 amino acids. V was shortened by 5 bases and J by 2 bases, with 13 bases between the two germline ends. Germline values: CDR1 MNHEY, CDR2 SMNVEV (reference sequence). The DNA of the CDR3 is TGTGCCAGCAGTATGGGACCCTATGGCAATCAGCCCCAGCATTTT. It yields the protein CASSMGPYGNQPQHF.

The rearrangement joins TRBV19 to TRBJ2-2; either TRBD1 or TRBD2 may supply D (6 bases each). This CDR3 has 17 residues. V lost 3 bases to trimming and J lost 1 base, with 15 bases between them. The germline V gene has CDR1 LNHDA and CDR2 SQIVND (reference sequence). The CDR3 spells CASSIMGGAGNTGELFF. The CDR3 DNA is TGTGCCAGTAGTATCATGGGGGGCGCCGGGAACACCGGGGAGCTGTTTTTT.

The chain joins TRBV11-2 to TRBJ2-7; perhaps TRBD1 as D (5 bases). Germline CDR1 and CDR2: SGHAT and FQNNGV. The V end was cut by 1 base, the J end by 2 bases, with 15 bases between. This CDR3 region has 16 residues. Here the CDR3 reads CASSLGPPTDPYEQYF. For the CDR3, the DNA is TGTGCCAGCAGCTTAGGTCCCCCGACAGATCCCTACGAGCAGTACTTC.

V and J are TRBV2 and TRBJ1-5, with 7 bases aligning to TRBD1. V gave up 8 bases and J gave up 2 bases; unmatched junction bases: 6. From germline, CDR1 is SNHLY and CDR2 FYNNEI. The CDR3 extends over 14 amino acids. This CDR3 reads CASSLGQGNQPQHF. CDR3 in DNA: TGTGCCAGCTCTCTTGGACAGGGCAATCAGCCCCAGCATTTT.

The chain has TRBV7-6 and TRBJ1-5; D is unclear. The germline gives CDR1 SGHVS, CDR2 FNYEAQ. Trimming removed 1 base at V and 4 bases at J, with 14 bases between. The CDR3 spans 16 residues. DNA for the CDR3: TGTGCCAGCAGCTTAGGATCAGGTCCAACGAATCAGCCCCAGCATTTT. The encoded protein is CASSLGSGPTNQPQHF. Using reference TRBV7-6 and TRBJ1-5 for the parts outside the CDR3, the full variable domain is GAGVSQSPRYKVTKRGQDVALRCDPISGHVSLYWYRQALGQGPEFLTYFNYEAQQDKSGLPNDRFSAERPEGSISTLTIQRTEQRDSAMYRCASSLGSGPTNQPQHFGDGTRLSIL.

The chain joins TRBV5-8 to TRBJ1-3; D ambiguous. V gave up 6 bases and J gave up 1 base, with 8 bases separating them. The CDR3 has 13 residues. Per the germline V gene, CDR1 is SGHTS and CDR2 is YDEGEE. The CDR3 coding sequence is TGTGCCAGCACTGCTAGGTCTGGAAACACCATATATTTT. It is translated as CASTARSGNTIYF.

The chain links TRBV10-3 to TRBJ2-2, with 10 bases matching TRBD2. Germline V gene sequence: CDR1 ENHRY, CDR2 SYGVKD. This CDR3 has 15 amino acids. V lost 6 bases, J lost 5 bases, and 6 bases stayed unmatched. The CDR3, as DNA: TGTGCCATCAGAGGGAGCGGGAGGGGGACCGGGGAGCTGTTTTTT. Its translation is CAIRGSGRGTGELFF.

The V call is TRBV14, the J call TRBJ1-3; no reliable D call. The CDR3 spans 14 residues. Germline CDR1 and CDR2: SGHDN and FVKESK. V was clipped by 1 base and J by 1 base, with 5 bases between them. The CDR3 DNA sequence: TGTGCCAGCAGCCAAGGCGGGTCTGGAAACACCATATATTTT. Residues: CASSQGGSGNTIYF.

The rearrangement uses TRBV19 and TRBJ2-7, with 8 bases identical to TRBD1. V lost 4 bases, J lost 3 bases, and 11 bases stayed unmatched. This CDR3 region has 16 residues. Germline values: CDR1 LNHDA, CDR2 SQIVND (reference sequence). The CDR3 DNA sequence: TGTGCCAGTAGTAGAGACGCCGGACAGGGAGGCTACGAGCAGTACTTC. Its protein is CASSRDAGQGGYEQYF.

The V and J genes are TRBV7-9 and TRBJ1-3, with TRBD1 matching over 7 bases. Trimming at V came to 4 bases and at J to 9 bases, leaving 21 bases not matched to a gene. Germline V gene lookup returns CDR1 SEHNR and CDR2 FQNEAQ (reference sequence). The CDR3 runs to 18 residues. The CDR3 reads CASSSGTVLGGSKGTIYF. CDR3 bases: TGTGCCAGCAGCTCGGGGACAGTCCTAGGGGGCTCAAAAGGCACCATATATTTT.

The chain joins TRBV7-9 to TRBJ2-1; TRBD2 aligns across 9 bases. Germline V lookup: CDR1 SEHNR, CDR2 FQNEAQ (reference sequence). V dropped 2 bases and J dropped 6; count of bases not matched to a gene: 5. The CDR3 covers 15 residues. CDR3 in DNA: TGTGCCAGCAGCTTAATTGCGGGAGGGAGCAATGAGCAGTTCTTC. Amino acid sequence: CASSLIAGGSNEQFF.

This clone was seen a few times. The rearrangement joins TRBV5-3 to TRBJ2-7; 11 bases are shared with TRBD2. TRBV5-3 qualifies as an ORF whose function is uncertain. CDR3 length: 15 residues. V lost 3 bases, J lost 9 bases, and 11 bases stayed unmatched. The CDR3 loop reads CARSYTGTSGIGQYF. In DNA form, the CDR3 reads TGTGCCAGAAGCTATACCGGGACTAGCGGCATTGGGCAGTACTTC.

CDR3 sequence: CAITERTDNSPLHF. The CDR3, as DNA: TGTGCCATCACCGAAAGGACGGACAATTCACCCCTCCACTTT. The J gene is TRBJ1-6, the V gene TRBV10-3; D is unresolved. V was shortened by 7 bases and J by 7 bases, with 14 bases between the two germline ends. This CDR3 has 14 amino acids. From germline, CDR1 is ENHRY and CDR2 SYGVKD.